The 7 T cell receptor beta chains below come from one sample, sequenced in a study of T cells in Graves' hyperthyroidism and ophthalmopathy. Regions amplified from RNA transcripts were the TCR beta CDR3 regions. First-round RT-PCR of the TCR CDR3 relied on the HTBI primer set. TCRdb reprocessed the multiplex PCR reads with MiXCR, giving one entry per CDR3 protein. The top ten clones hold under 35% of a sample with fewer than 200,000 distinct CDR3 sequences, approximately 15% of them seen once. Sequenced input: blood. All receptors derive from a woman in her forties or fifties with Graves' hyperthyroidism.

This clonotype was seen a single time. Written as DNA, the CDR3 is TGTGCCAGCAGCTTCCGGGAGCTGTTTTTT. Translating it yields CASSFRELFF. The V gene is TRBV11-2, the J gene TRBJ2-2; D remains unclear. The CDR3 is 10 residues long. V was pared by 3 bases and J by 9 bases, with 2 bases between. Germline values: CDR1 SGHAT, CDR2 FQNNGV. Variable domain in full (rest from reference TRBV11-2 and TRBJ2-2): EAGVAQSPRYKIIEKRQSVAFWCNPISGHATLYWYQQILGQGPKLLIQFQNNGVVDDSQLPKDRFSAERLKGVDSTLKIQPAKLEDSAVYLCASSFRELFFGEGSRLTVL.

This clonotype was seen at least ten times. V usage is TRBV7-9 and J usage is TRBJ2-1, with TRBD1 identical over 10 bases. J was trimmed by 7 bases and V by 1 base; bases with no gene match: 7. CDR3 length: 16 residues. Germline V gene data show CDR1 as SEHNR and CDR2 as FQNEAQ (reference sequence). The CDR3 region has the DNA TGTGCCAGCAGCTTAGTGGGACAGGGGACACTAAATGAGCAGTTCTTC. Amino acid sequence: CASSLVGQGTLNEQFF.

This clonotype was observed at least ten times. The chain combines TRBV11-2 with TRBJ2-3; TRBD2 agrees at 8 bases. Per germline, CDR1 SGHAT and CDR2 FQNNGV. The CDR3 covers 15 residues. J was trimmed by 1 base and V by 5 bases; bases with no gene match: 5. The CDR3 reads CASSDSAGGTDTQYF. The CDR3 coding sequence is TGTGCCAGCAGCGATTCAGCGGGGGGCACAGATACGCAGTATTTT.

In this sample, this clonotype turned up many times. The CDR3: CASRLTAVADQPQHF. The CDR3 DNA reads as TGTGCCAGCAGGCTTACAGCGGTCGCCGATCAGCCCCAGCATTTT. This chain uses TRBV6-1 with TRBJ1-5; unclear D gene. The V gene lost 6 bases and the J gene lost 5 bases, with 17 bases spanning the gap. The CDR3 has 15 residues. The germline V gene encodes CDR1 MNHNS and CDR2 SASEGT.

This clonotype was counted at least ten times. The chain has TRBV12-3 or TRBV12-4 and TRBJ1-1; unclear D gene. Between the trimmed V and J ends, which lost 0 bases and 11 bases, there was a span of 19 bases. This CDR3 comprises 15 residues. The CDR3 loop reads CASSLAQLGRNVAFF. CDR3 in DNA: TGTGCCAGCAGTTTAGCGCAATTAGGCCGAAACGTGGCTTTCTTT.

This clonotype was detected many times. The chain couples TRBV5-1 to TRBJ1-1, with TRBD1 as a possible D gene (6 bases). CDR1 is SGHRS and CDR2 is YFSETQ in the germline V gene. The CDR3 consists of 14 residues. Trimming removed 0 bases from V and 3 bases from J, with 9 bases in between. The chain's CDR3 is CASSLEDSYTEAFF. CDR3 DNA: TGCGCCAGCAGCTTGGAGGACAGTTACACTGAAGCTTTCTTT.

This clonotype was seen at least ten times. The chain employs TRBV7-2 and TRBJ2-7; 8 nucleotides match TRBD2. The CDR3 extends over 14 amino acids. CDR1 is SGHTA, CDR2 FQGNSA, per germline. The trim removed 6 bases at V and 3 bases at J, leaving 7 bases unmatched. CDR3 sequence (DNA): TGTGCCAGCAGACCGTCGGGGGGGAGCTACGAGCAGTACTTC. Translation gives CASRPSGGSYEQYF. Full variable domain (remainder filled in from reference TRBV7-2 and TRBJ2-7): GAGVSQSPSNKVTEKGKDVELRCDPISGHTALYWYRQSLGQGLEFLIYFQGNSAPDKSGLPSDRFSAERTGGSVSTLTIQRTQQEDSAVYLCASRPSGGSYEQYFGPGTRLTVT.